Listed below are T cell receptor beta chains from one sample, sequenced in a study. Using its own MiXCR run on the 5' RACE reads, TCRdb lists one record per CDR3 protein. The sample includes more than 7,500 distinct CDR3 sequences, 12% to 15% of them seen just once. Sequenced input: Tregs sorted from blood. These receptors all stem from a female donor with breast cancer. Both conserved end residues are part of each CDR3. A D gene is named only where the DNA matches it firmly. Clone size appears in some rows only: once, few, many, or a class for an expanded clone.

CSARPTRAYEQYF | TGCAGTGCTAGGCCGACTAGGGCCTACGAGCAGTACTTC | TRBJ2-7 | few | TRBV20-1 | NA
CAGSPRIVYNEQFF | TGTGCCGGCAGCCCCCGTATCGTCTACAATGAGCAGTTCTTC | TRBJ2-1 | many | TRBV7-9 | NA
CASKPGQGVNQPQHF | TGTGCCAGCAAACCGGGACAGGGTGTTAACCAGCCCCAGCATTTT | TRBJ1-5 | NA | TRBV6-6 | TRBD1
CSVAPGRGIVYEQYF | TGCAGCGTTGCGCCGGGTAGGGGGATCGTCTACGAGCAGTACTTC | TRBJ2-7 | medium-sized | TRBV29-1 | NA
CASSHETQYF | TGTGCCAGCAGCCACGAGACCCAGTACTTC | TRBJ2-5 | medium-sized | TRBV7-9 | NA
CASSKQGNTEAFF | TGTGCCAGCAGCAAACAGGGGAACACTGAAGCTTTCTTT | TRBJ1-1 | many | TRBV7-3 | NA
CASSLGHGDTQYF | TGCGCCAGCAGCTTGGGTCACGGAGATACGCAGTATTTT | TRBJ2-3 | medium-sized | TRBV5-1 | NA
CASRATSGYRNEQFF | TGTGCCAGCAGGGCTACTAGCGGGTACCGGAATGAGCAGTTCTTC | TRBJ2-1 | medium-sized | TRBV12-3/TRBV12-4 | TRBD2
CASSQEWDSGANVLTF | TGTGCCAGCAGCCAAGAGTGGGACTCGGGGGCCAACGTCCTGACTTTC | TRBJ2-6 | few | TRBV4-2 | NA
CASSESRFRSYEQYF | TGCGCCAGCAGTGAGTCAAGGTTCCGGTCCTACGAGCAGTACTTC | TRBJ2-7 | medium-sized | TRBV10-2 | NA
CRVGKRQETQYF | TGCAGAGTTGGTAAGAGGCAAGAGACCCAGTACTTC | TRBJ2-5 | few | TRBV29-1 | NA
CSVTPGQLETQYF | TGCAGCGTTACACCGGGACAGTTAGAGACCCAGTACTTC | TRBJ2-5 | medium-sized | TRBV29-1 | TRBD1
CASSVGQGRTDTQYF | TGTGCCAGCAGCGTCGGACAGGGTCGCACAGATACGCAGTATTTT | TRBJ2-3 | many | TRBV9 | TRBD1
CASSQGISGSGTDTQYF | TGTGCCAGCAGCCAAGGAATTAGCGGGAGTGGCACAGATACGCAGTATTTT | TRBJ2-3 | many | TRBV4-2 | TRBD2
CSGIRAEWTEAFF | TGCAGCGGGATTAGGGCAGAGTGGACTGAAGCTTTCTTT | TRBJ1-1 | medium-sized | TRBV20-1 | NA
CASSGSIRNEQFF | TGCGCCAGCAGCGGGAGTATCCGAAATGAGCAGTTCTTC | TRBJ2-1 | medium-sized | TRBV10-2 | NA
CSAGWGQLNTEAFF | TGCAGCGCTGGGTGGGGACAGCTGAACACTGAAGCTTTCTTT | TRBJ1-1 | medium-sized | TRBV29-1 | TRBD1
CASSLGQGGTEAFF | TGCGCCAGCAGCTTGGGACAGGGGGGCACTGAAGCTTTCTTT | TRBJ1-1 | medium-sized | TRBV5-1 | TRBD1
CASSSALAGGPSGELFF | TGCGCCAGCAGTTCAGCTTTAGCGGGAGGGCCATCCGGGGAGCTGTTTTTT | TRBJ2-2 | medium-sized | TRBV5-1 | TRBD2
CASRSGVPGANVLTF | TGTGCCAGCAGGTCGGGCGTTCCTGGGGCCAACGTCCTGACTTTC | TRBJ2-6 | medium-sized | TRBV5-6 | NA
CASSQVASGLSYEQYF | TGCGCCAGCAGCCAAGTGGCTAGCGGGCTCTCCTACGAGCAGTACTTC | TRBJ2-7 | many | TRBV4-1 | TRBD2
CASSSAGTGGVYEQYF | TGTGCCAGCAGCTCTGCGGGGACAGGGGGCGTCTACGAGCAGTACTTC | TRBJ2-7 | medium-sized | TRBV5-5 | TRBD1
CATSRDGGRPQETQYF | TGTGCCACCAGCAGAGATGGGGGGCGGCCTCAAGAGACCCAGTACTTC | TRBJ2-5 | medium-sized | TRBV15 | NA
CASSISLAGSNEQFF | TGTGCCAGCAGCATTTCACTAGCGGGGAGCAATGAGCAGTTCTTC | TRBJ2-1 | many | TRBV12-3/TRBV12-4 | TRBD2
CASSSHRGPYGYTF | TGTGCCAGCAGTTCCCACAGGGGGCCCTATGGCTACACCTTC | TRBJ1-2 | medium-sized | TRBV12-3/TRBV12-4 | TRBD1
CANSQDPYHIQARDTEAFF | TGCGCCAACAGCCAGGATCCCTACCACATACAGGCTCGGGACACTGAAGCTTTCTTT | TRBJ1-1 | NA | TRBV4-1 | NA
CSASGTGIDTQYF | TGCAGTGCTTCCGGGACAGGGATAGATACGCAGTATTTT | TRBJ2-3 | medium-sized | TRBV20-1 | TRBD1
CASRLAWSYEQYF | TGTGCCAGCAGACTAGCGTGGTCCTACGAGCAGTACTTC | TRBJ2-7 | many | TRBV2 | TRBD2
CASSLHSGGGEAFF | TGTGCCAGCAGTTTACACAGCGGGGGCGGTGAAGCTTTCTTT | TRBJ1-1 | medium-sized | TRBV12-3/TRBV12-4 | NA
CAIKSSGTGELFF | TGTGCCATCAAGTCCTCGGGCACCGGGGAGCTGTTTTTT | TRBJ2-2 | many | TRBV10-3 | NA
CASSATTSYEQYF | TGTGCCAGCAGCGCCACGACTAGCTACGAGCAGTACTTC | TRBJ2-7 | many | TRBV11-2 | NA
CASSQWRLVEGTDTQYF | TGCGCCAGCAGCCAGTGGCGACTAGTAGAGGGCACAGATACGCAGTATTTT | TRBJ2-3 | many | TRBV4-1 | NA
CAIRGTGTTEAFF | TGTGCCATCAGGGGGACAGGCACCACTGAAGCTTTCTTT | TRBJ1-1 | medium-sized | TRBV10-3 | TRBD1
CASSLGHGADTQYF | TGCGCCAGCAGCTTGGGACACGGGGCAGATACGCAGTATTTT | TRBJ2-3 | medium-sized | TRBV5-1 | NA
CASSLEGNRAGELFF | TGCGCCAGCAGCTTGGAGGGGAATCGGGCCGGGGAGCTGTTTTTT | TRBJ2-2 | few | TRBV5-1 | NA
CASSLGTSSFTQYF | TGTGCCAGCAGCTTGGGGACTAGTAGCTTTACGCAGTATTTT | TRBJ2-3 | once | TRBV5-6 | TRBD2
CASSLAGTSSYEQYF | TGTGCCAGCAGCTTAGCAGGGACTTCCTCCTACGAGCAGTACTTC | TRBJ2-7 | NA | TRBV7-2 | NA
CSARSALGEMNTEAFF | TGCAGTGCTAGATCCGCCCTGGGAGAAATGAACACTGAAGCTTTCTTT | TRBJ1-1 | medium-sized | TRBV20-1 | NA
CASSTKGQIPPYTEAFF | TGCGCCAGCAGCACCAAAGGACAGATTCCCCCGTACACTGAAGCTTTCTTT | TRBJ1-1 | many | TRBV5-1 | NA
CASRDSEGGYEQYF | TGTGCCAGCAGGGACTCCGAAGGTGGCTACGAGCAGTACTTC | TRBJ2-7 | many | TRBV2 | NA
CASSFRRDPSTDTQYF | TGCGCCAGCAGCTTCCGCAGGGACCCTAGCACAGATACGCAGTATTTT | TRBJ2-3 | NA | TRBV5-1 | NA
CASSVTPGTRNTDTQYF | TGTGCCAGCAGCGTAACCCCCGGGACTAGGAACACAGATACGCAGTATTTT | TRBJ2-3 | medium-sized | TRBV9 | TRBD2
CSARPPGTVDGYTF | TGCAGTGCTAGACCCCCCGGGACAGTCGATGGCTACACCTTC | TRBJ1-2 | medium-sized | TRBV20-1 | TRBD1
CASSLRAYNEKLFF | TGCGCCAGCAGCCTCAGAGCATATAATGAAAAACTGTTTTTT | TRBJ1-4 | few | TRBV4-1 | NA
CASSFGPGNTEAFF | NA | TRBJ1-1 | NA | TRBV5-1 | NA
CASSLEIAGELFF | TGCGCCAGCAGCTTGGAAATCGCCGGGGAGCTGTTTTTT | TRBJ2-2 | medium-sized | TRBV5-1 | NA
CSAHNSGGETQYF | TGCAGTGCTCACAATAGTGGGGGCGAGACCCAGTACTTC | TRBJ2-5 | medium-sized | TRBV20-1 | NA
CASSQEGGGLAGGMGQETQYF | TGCGCCAGCAGCCAAGAAGGTGGCGGACTAGCGGGAGGGATGGGGCAAGAGACCCAGTACTTC | TRBJ2-5 | few | TRBV4-1 | TRBD2
CASSPGGIGTEAFF | TGTGCCAGCTCACCAGGGGGGATTGGCACTGAAGCTTTCTTT | TRBJ1-1 | NA | TRBV18 | NA
CASSSGQGIETQYF | TGTGCCAGCAGCTCGGGACAGGGAATAGAGACCCAGTACTTC | TRBJ2-5 | many | TRBV5-5 | TRBD1
CASREEAGELFF | TGTGCCAGCAGGGAGGAGGCTGGGGAGCTGTTTTTT | TRBJ2-2 | many | TRBV2 | NA
CASSPTRPETQYF | TGTGCCAGCTCACCAACTAGACCCGAGACCCAGTACTTC | TRBJ2-5 | many | TRBV18 | NA
CASRFVQPTPGYEKLFF | TGCGCAAGTCGCTTTGTGCAACCTACGCCGGGATATGAAAAACTGTTTTTT | TRBJ1-4 | NA | TRBV12-2 | NA
CSARDAGVPLSNTEAFF | TGCAGTGCTAGAGATGCGGGGGTCCCCCTATCGAACACTGAAGCTTTCTTT | TRBJ1-1 | medium-sized | TRBV20-1 | NA
CASSLVYREKLFF | TGTGCCAGCAGCTTAGTGTATCGTGAAAAACTGTTTTTT | TRBJ1-4 | many | TRBV7-2 | NA
CASSWGAGLAKNIQYF | TGTGCCAGCAGCTGGGGGGCCGGTCTAGCCAAAAACATTCAGTACTTC | TRBJ2-4 | medium-sized | TRBV7-9 | NA
CASRNPSGSSQRETQYF | TGTGCCAGCAGGAATCCTTCCGGGAGCAGCCAACGGGAGACCCAGTACTTC | TRBJ2-5 | medium-sized | TRBV7-6 | NA
CASSVGQSGLRTDTQYF | TGTGCCAGCAGCGTGGGACAGAGTGGATTGAGGACAGATACGCAGTATTTT | TRBJ2-3 | once | TRBV7-6 | TRBD1
CASSYSGVPNTEAFF | TGTGCCAGCAGTTACTCTGGGGTCCCGAACACTGAAGCTTTCTTT | TRBJ1-1 | medium-sized | TRBV6-2/TRBV6-3 | NA